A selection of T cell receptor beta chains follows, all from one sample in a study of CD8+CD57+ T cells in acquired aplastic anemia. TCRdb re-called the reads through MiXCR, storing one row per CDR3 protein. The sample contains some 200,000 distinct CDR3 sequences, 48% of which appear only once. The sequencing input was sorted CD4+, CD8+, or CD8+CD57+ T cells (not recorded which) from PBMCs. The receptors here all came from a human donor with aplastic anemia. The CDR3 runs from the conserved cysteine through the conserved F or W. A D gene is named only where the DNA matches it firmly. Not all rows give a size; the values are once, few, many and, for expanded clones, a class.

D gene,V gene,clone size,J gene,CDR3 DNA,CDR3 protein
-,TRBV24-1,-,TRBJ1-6,TGTGCCACCAGTACCTATAATTCACCCCTCCACTTT,CATSTYNSPLHF
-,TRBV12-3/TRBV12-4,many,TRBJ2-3,TGTGCCAGCAGTCCGTCAGGCACAGATACGCAGTATTTT,CASSPSGTDTQYF
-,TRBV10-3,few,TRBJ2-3,TGTGCCATCAGCTACAGCACAGATACGCAGTATTTT,CAISYSTDTQYF
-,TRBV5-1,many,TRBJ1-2,TGCGCCAGCAGCTTGTGGCCAGCCTATGGCTACACCTTC,CASSLWPAYGYTF
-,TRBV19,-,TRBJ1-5,TGTGCCAGTGTACCCCTCTGGGGGGATCAGCCCCAGCATTTT,CASVPLWGDQPQHF
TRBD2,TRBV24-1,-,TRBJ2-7,TGTGCCACCAGTGATTTCCCAACTAGCGTAAGGTACGAGCAGTACTTC,CATSDFPTSVRYEQYF
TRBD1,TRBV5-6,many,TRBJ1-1,TGTGCCAGCAGCTCACAGGGGAGGGTCACTGAAGCTTTCTTT,CASSSQGRVTEAFF
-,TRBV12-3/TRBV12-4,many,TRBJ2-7,TGTGCCAGCAGCGCGGCCCTCGGACGGGGAAGGAACGAGCAGTACTTC,CASSAALGRGRNEQYF
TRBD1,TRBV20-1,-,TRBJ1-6,TGCAGTGCTAACCGGGACAGTAATTCACCCCTCCACTTT,CSANRDSNSPLHF
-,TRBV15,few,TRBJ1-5,TGTGCCACCAGCAGAGATCTACAGGGCAATCAGCCCCAGCATTTT,CATSRDLQGNQPQHF
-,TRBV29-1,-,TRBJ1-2,TGCAGCGTCGGAAACTATGGCTACACCTTC,CSVGNYGYTF
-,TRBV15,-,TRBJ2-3,TGTGCCACCAGCAGACTAGCTGGAGATACGCAGTATTTT,CATSRLAGDTQYF
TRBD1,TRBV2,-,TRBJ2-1,TGTGCCAGCAGCGGGACAGGGGGTTACAATGAGCAGTTCTTC,CASSGTGGYNEQFF
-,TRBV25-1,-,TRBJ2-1,TGTGCCAGCAGGCCCCTGGGTTCTTACGAGCAGTTCTTC,CASRPLGSYEQFF
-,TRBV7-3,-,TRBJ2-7,TGTGCCAGCAGCTTCAGGGAGACCTACGAGCAGTACTTC,CASSFRETYEQYF
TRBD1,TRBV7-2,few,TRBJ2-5,TGTGCCAGCACCCGACAGGGGGAGACCCAGTACTTC,CASTRQGETQYF
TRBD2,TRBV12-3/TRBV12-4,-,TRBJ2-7,TGTGCCAGCAGCGCCGGGACTAGCGGGAACCTCCACGAGGTAAACGAGCAGTACTTC,CASSAGTSGNLHEVNEQYF
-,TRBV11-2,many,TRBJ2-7,TGTGCCAGCAGCCGAGGGGCCAGCTCCTACGAGCAGTACTTC,CASSRGASSYEQYF
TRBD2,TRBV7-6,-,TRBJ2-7,TGTGCCAGCAGCCGACTAGCGGGGGGGAACGAGCAGTACTTC,CASSRLAGGNEQYF
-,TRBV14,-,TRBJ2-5,TGTGCCAGCAGCCCAGGACGGCGGACACCTCCGGAGACCCAGTACTTC,CASSPGRRTPPETQYF
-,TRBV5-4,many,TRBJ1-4,TGTGCCAGCAGCTTGGGGGGAGGGAATGAAAAACTGTTTTTT,CASSLGGGNEKLFF
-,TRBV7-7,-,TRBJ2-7,TGTGCTAGCAGCTTAGGGGACGGAGCCTACGAGCAGTACTTC,CASSLGDGAYEQYF
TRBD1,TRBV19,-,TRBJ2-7,TGTGCCAGTAGTAAGGGACAGGTGAGCTACGAGCAGTACTTC,CASSKGQVSYEQYF
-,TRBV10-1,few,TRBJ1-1,TGCGCCAGTAATTCGGGCCTAACAGATTCCGAAGCTTTCTTT,CASNSGLTDSEAFF
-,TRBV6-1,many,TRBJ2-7,TGTGCCAGCAGTGAATCTGGGAACCGCCACGAGCAGTACTTC,CASSESGNRHEQYF
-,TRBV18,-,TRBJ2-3,TGTGCCAGCTCACCCGATAGTAGGGATACGCAGTATTTT,CASSPDSRDTQYF
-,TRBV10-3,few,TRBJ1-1,TGTGCCATCAGTGAGAAGTTTGGCTCGAACACTGAAGCTTTCTTT,CAISEKFGSNTEAFF
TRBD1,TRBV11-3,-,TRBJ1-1,TGTGCCAGCAGCTTAGCACAGGGGGAGGCTTTCTTT,CASSLAQGEAFF
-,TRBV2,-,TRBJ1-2,TGTGCTAGAGTTCCTACAGACTATGGCTACACCTTC,CARVPTDYGYTF
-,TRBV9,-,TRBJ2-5,TGTGCCAGCAGCCCATCCGGGGGATGGGAGACCCAGTACTTC,CASSPSGGWETQYF
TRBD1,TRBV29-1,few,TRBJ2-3,TGCAGCGTTGAGACAGGGAAAGATACGCAGTATTTT,CSVETGKDTQYF
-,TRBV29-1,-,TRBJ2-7,TGCAGCGTAGCTCCAGACAGGTACGAGCAGTACTTC,CSVAPDRYEQYF
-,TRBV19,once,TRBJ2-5,TGTGCCAGTAGTATAGGGGGGGGCCCCCCCGGGGAGACCCAGTACTTC,CASSIGGGPPGETQYF
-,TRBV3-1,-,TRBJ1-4,TGTGCCAGCAGCCAGATGGGGGAAAAACTGTTTTTT,CASSQMGEKLFF
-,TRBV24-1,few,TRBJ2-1,TGTGCCACCAGTGACTGGACAGACACCCCTTACAATGAGCAGTTCTTC,CATSDWTDTPYNEQFF
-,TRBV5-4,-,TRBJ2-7,TGTGCCAGTAGCTCCCTTGATCGGCCCTACGATCAGTACTTC,CASSSLDRPYDQYF
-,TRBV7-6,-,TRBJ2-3,TGTGCCAGCGCCGTCCAAGATACGCAGTATTTT,CASAVQDTQYF
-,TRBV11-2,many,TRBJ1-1,TGTGCCAGCAGCCGATACGGGGGCGGGCCCGCAGTGAACACTGAAGCTTTCTTT,CASSRYGGGPAVNTEAFF